One and the same sample provided the 5 T cell receptor beta chains below, sequenced in a study of CD8+CD57+ T cells in acquired aplastic anemia. Before being chosen for sequencing, patients had shown CD8+CD57+ cell expansion by flow cytometry. The template for TCR beta VDJ and CDR3 sequence profiling was genomic DNA. In TCRdb, the reads were re-called with MiXCR into one record per CDR3 protein. The sample holds about half a million distinct CDR3 sequences; more than 25% are singletons and the top ten take 0.7% to 1%. Sequencing input: sorted CD4+, CD8+, or CD8+CD57+ T cells (not recorded which) from PBMCs. These receptors all come from a human donor with aplastic anemia.

This clonotype was detected many times. The chain uses TRBV20-1 and TRBJ2-7; 9 bases match TRBD2. Trimming removed 4 bases from V and 5 bases from J; junction bases left unmatched: 9. This CDR3 has 14 residues. Per germline, CDR1 DFQATT and CDR2 SNEGSKA (reference sequence). The CDR3 nucleotides are TGCAGTGCTACCCGTGGCGGGAGGGACAACGAGCAGTACTTC. Protein sequence: CSATRGGRDNEQYF.

The rearrangement joins TRBV7-2 to TRBJ2-3; D is possibly TRBD1 (6 bases). The length of the CDR3 is 14 residues. In germline, CDR1 is SGHTA, CDR2 FQGNSA. The ends were cut back, 6 bases at V and 1 base at J, with 11 bases in the middle. This chain's CDR3 is CASRDRKGTDTQYF. For the CDR3, the DNA is TGTGCCAGCAGGGACAGAAAGGGCACAGATACGCAGTATTTT.

This clonotype was counted ten times or more. This chain uses TRBV29-1 with TRBJ2-5; D tentatively reads TRBD1 or TRBD2 (5 bases each). CDR3 length: 13 residues. Germline V gene data show CDR1 as SQVTM and CDR2 as ANQGSEA. The V gene lost 3 bases and the J gene lost 5 bases, with 13 bases spanning the gap. The CDR3 region has the DNA TGCAGCGTTGAGTCTAGGGGCGGGGAGACCCAGTACTTC. Translating gives CSVESRGGETQYF. Using reference TRBV29-1 and TRBJ2-5 for the parts outside the CDR3, the full variable domain is SAVISQKPSRDICQRGTSLTIQCQVDSQVTMMFWYRQQPGQSLTLIATANQGSEATYESGFVIDKFPISRPNLTFSTLTVSNMSPEDSSIYLCSVESRGGETQYFGPGTRLLVL.

Ten or more counts support this clonotype. Here the CDR3 reads CATSDLRSGGHEQFF. The CDR3 DNA reads TGTGCCACCAGTGATTTGCGTTCAGGGGGGCATGAGCAGTTCTTC. V gene TRBV24-1 combines with J gene TRBJ2-1; weak D call: TRBD1 (7 bases). Looked up from germline, CDR1 is KGHDR and CDR2 is SFDVKD. The V gene lost 0 bases and the J gene lost 8 bases, with 13 bases spanning the gap. This CDR3 contains 15 residues.

This clonotype was picked up a small number of times. This chain uses TRBV14 with TRBJ1-2; TRBD1 is a possible D gene (6 bases). The germline V and J ends were trimmed by 1 base and 4 bases, with 13 bases remaining between them. There are 15 residues in the CDR3. Germline CDR1 and CDR2: SGHDN and FVKESK. Here the CDR3 DNA reads TGTGCCAGCAGCCAAGTCGGTACAGGGCCCTATGGCTACACCTTC. It encodes CASSQVGTGPYGYTF.